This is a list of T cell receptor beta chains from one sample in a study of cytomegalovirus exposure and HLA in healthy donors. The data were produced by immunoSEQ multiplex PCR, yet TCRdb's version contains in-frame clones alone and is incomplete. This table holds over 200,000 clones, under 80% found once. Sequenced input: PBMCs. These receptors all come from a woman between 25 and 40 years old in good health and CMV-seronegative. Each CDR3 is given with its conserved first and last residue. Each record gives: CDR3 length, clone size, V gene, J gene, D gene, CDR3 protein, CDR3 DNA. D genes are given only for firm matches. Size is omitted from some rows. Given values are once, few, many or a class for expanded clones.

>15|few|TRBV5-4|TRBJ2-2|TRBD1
CASSLQGEDTGELFF
TGTGCCAGCAGCTTACAGGGGGAAGACACCGGGGAGCTGTTTTTT
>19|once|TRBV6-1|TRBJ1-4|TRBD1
CASSEAGTGGAFRARKLFF
TGTGCCAGCAGTGAAGCGGGGACAGGGGGCGCTTTCCGAGCAAGGAAACTGTTTTTT
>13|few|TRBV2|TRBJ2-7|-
CASSDRSTYEQYF
TGTGCCAGCAGTGATCGGAGTACCTACGAGCAGTACTTC
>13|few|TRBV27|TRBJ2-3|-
CASSFLGADTQYF
TGTGCCAGCAGTTTTTTGGGCGCAGATACGCAGTATTTT
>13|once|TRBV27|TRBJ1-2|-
CASRRDSNYGYTF
TGTGCCAGCAGGCGCGACAGTAACTATGGCTACACCTTC
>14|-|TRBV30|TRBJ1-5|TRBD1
CAWSGGQDSQPQHF
TGTGCCTGGAGTGGAGGACAGGACAGTCAGCCCCAGCATTTT
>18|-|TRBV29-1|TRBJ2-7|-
CSVEASNSGTELSYEQYF
TGCAGCGTTGAAGCCTCAAATTCCGGGACTGAACTATCCTACGAGCAGTACTTC
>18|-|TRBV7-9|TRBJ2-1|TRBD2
CASSLPYRLAGRRNEQFF
TGTGCCAGCAGCTTACCATACCGACTAGCGGGGAGAAGGAATGAGCAGTTCTTC
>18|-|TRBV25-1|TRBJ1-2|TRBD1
CASSQGVGRGRVGYGYTF
TGTGCCAGCAGTCAAGGGGTGGGCAGGGGGCGCGTGGGCTATGGCTACACCTTC
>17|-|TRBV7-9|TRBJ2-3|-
CSSSLAFSGTSTDTQYF
TGTTCCAGCAGCTTAGCTTTCAGCGGGACAAGCACAGATACGCAGTATTTT
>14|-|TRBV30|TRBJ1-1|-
CAWSLGVLDTEAFF
TGTGCCTGGAGTTTAGGGGTATTGGACACTGAAGCTTTCTTT
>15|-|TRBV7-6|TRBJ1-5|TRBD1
CASSLTGVEGQPQHF
TGTGCCAGCAGTCTAACAGGGGTGGAGGGTCAGCCCCAGCATTTT
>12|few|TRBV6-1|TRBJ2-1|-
CASLASYNEQFF
TGTGCCAGCCTAGCCTCCTACAATGAGCAGTTCTTC